Below are 2 T cell receptor beta chains sequenced from a single sample in a study of T cell responses to AZD1222 COVID-19 vaccine. The assay was immunoSEQ multiplex PCR, and TCRdb's table has in-frame clones only and misses some. The sample contains tens of thousands of clones, around 90% of which appear only once. The specimen was peripheral blood, collected on day 0 of AZD1222 vaccination. The receptor source for this set is an adult in good health.

The gene calls are TRBV7-9 and TRBJ1-1, with a weak D call TRBD1 (5 bases). The germline gives CDR1 SEHNR, CDR2 FQNEAQ (reference sequence). This CDR3 contains 11 residues. The V and J ends lost 5 bases and 7 bases respectively, with 8 bases between them. CDR3 sequence: CASSLQGEAFF. In DNA form, the CDR3 reads TGTGCCAGCAGCCTCCAGGGTGAAGCTTTCTTT. Full variable domain (remainder filled in from reference TRBV7-9 and TRBJ1-1): DTGVSQNPRHKITKRGQNVTFRCDPISEHNRLYWYRQTLGQGPEFLTYFQNEAQLEKSRLLSDRFSAERPKGSFSTLEIQRTEQGDSAMYLCASSLQGEAFFGQGTRLTVV.

The chain combines TRBV30 with TRBJ1-1; tentative D call: TRBD1 (5 bases). CDR3 length: 13 amino acids. Germline lookup yields CDR1 GTSNPN and CDR2 SVGIG (reference sequence). The V end was cut by 4 bases, the J end by 5 bases, with 14 bases between. The chain's CDR3 is CAWNYGGGTEAFF. The CDR3 region has the DNA TGTGCCTGGAATTATGGGGGTGGAACTGAAGCTTTCTTT.